A selection of T cell receptor beta chains follows, all from one sample in a study of T cell responses to AZD1222 COVID-19 vaccine. TCRdb keeps only in-frame clones here, not all; method: immunoSEQ multiplex PCR. Here the sample spans 150,000 to 200,000 clones, just over 90% being singletons. Source: peripheral blood, taken 28 days after the second AZD1222 dose. The source of these receptors is an adult who received the AZD1222 COVID-19 vaccine. CDR3s include the opening cysteine and the closing phenylalanine or tryptophan. D genes are given only for firm matches. Size is omitted from some rows. Given values are once, few, many or a class for expanded clones.

j_call: TRBJ2-6
clone_size: NA
v_call: TRBV10-3
d_call: NA
cdr3_nt: TGTGCCATCTGGGACGGCTCCTGGGCCAACGTCCTGACTTTC
cdr3_aa: CAIWDGSWANVLTF

j_call: TRBJ1-2
clone_size: NA
v_call: TRBV5-6
d_call: TRBD1
cdr3_nt: TGTGCCAGCAGCCTTGGACCGCGACAGGGGCACTATGGCTACACCTTC
cdr3_aa: CASSLGPRQGHYGYTF

j_call: TRBJ2-3
clone_size: NA
v_call: TRBV10-2
d_call: NA
cdr3_nt: TGCGCCACCGGCCCGGGGGGCCCGGTAGATACGCAGTATTTT
cdr3_aa: CATGPGGPVDTQYF

j_call: TRBJ2-1
clone_size: NA
v_call: TRBV7-9
d_call: NA
cdr3_nt: TGTGCCAGCAGCTTTCTACAGGGTTGGGAGCAGTTCTTC
cdr3_aa: CASSFLQGWEQFF

j_call: TRBJ2-7
clone_size: NA
v_call: TRBV7-9
d_call: TRBD1
cdr3_nt: TGTGCCAGCAGCCCTTCTCGGACAGGAATCTCCTACGAGCAGTACTTC
cdr3_aa: CASSPSRTGISYEQYF

j_call: TRBJ1-2
clone_size: NA
v_call: TRBV2
d_call: NA
cdr3_nt: TGTGCCAGCCTAGGACAAGGCCTGGGCGGAGGCTACACCTTC
cdr3_aa: CASLGQGLGGGYTF

j_call: TRBJ1-1
clone_size: NA
v_call: TRBV12-3/TRBV12-4
d_call: NA
cdr3_nt: TGTGCCAGCAGCCTCGGGACAAACACTGAAGCTTTCTTT
cdr3_aa: CASSLGTNTEAFF

j_call: TRBJ1-4
clone_size: NA
v_call: TRBV6-1
d_call: TRBD1
cdr3_nt: TGTGCCAGCAGTGAACTAGGGGGGACAGGGACCGAAAAACTGTTTTTT
cdr3_aa: CASSELGGTGTEKLFF

j_call: TRBJ1-5
clone_size: NA
v_call: TRBV19
d_call: NA
cdr3_nt: TGTGCCAGTAGTATAGGGTCGGGGTGGGATCAGCCCCAGCATTTT
cdr3_aa: CASSIGSGWDQPQHF

j_call: TRBJ2-4
clone_size: NA
v_call: TRBV3-1/TRBV3-2
d_call: NA
cdr3_nt: TGTGCCAGCAGCCAAGATACACAGGGAAAAAACATTCAGTACTTC
cdr3_aa: CASSQDTQGKNIQYF

j_call: TRBJ1-2
clone_size: NA
v_call: TRBV6-1
d_call: NA
cdr3_nt: TGTGCCAGCAGTGAAGAGGACTGGTATTCTAACTATGGCTACACCTTC
cdr3_aa: CASSEEDWYSNYGYTF

j_call: TRBJ1-2
clone_size: few
v_call: TRBV19
d_call: NA
cdr3_nt: TGTGCCAGTAGTATAGTCCAGGGGTCCTATGGCTACACCTTC
cdr3_aa: CASSIVQGSYGYTF

j_call: TRBJ1-2
clone_size: NA
v_call: TRBV6-2/TRBV6-3
d_call: NA
cdr3_nt: TGTGCCAGCAGCCCTCCGGGGGAGATGGACTATGGCTACACCTTC
cdr3_aa: CASSPPGEMDYGYTF

j_call: TRBJ1-1
clone_size: NA
v_call: TRBV7-2
d_call: NA
cdr3_nt: TGTGCCAGCAGCTTAAGAAGGGGGAACACTGAAGCTTTCTTT
cdr3_aa: CASSLRRGNTEAFF

j_call: TRBJ1-4
clone_size: NA
v_call: TRBV7-9
d_call: NA
cdr3_nt: TGTGCCAGCAGCTCTACGAATGAAAAACTGTTTTTT
cdr3_aa: CASSSTNEKLFF

j_call: TRBJ1-2
clone_size: NA
v_call: TRBV9
d_call: NA
cdr3_nt: TGTGCCAGCAGCTCTCCTGATGGGGGGGGCGAAGGTGGCTACACCTTC
cdr3_aa: CASSSPDGGGEGGYTF

j_call: TRBJ2-7
clone_size: NA
v_call: TRBV27
d_call: TRBD2
cdr3_nt: TGTGCCAGCAGTGCCACTAGCGGGGGGGCCACGGACGAGCAGTACTTC
cdr3_aa: CASSATSGGATDEQYF

j_call: TRBJ1-5
clone_size: NA
v_call: TRBV2
d_call: NA
cdr3_nt: TGTGCCAGCAGGCAAGGGCTTAGCAATCAGCCCCAGCATTTT
cdr3_aa: CASRQGLSNQPQHF

j_call: TRBJ1-5
clone_size: NA
v_call: TRBV19
d_call: NA
cdr3_nt: TGTGCCAGTAGCGACAGAAGCGTTCAGCCCCAGCATTTT
cdr3_aa: CASSDRSVQPQHF

j_call: TRBJ1-4
clone_size: NA
v_call: TRBV4-1
d_call: NA
cdr3_nt: TGCGCCAGCAGCCAAGATGGCCTGGGTGGAGAAAAACTGTTTTTT
cdr3_aa: CASSQDGLGGEKLFF

j_call: TRBJ1-5
clone_size: NA
v_call: TRBV2
d_call: NA
cdr3_nt: TGTGCCAGCAGTGAAGCGAGCAGGATCAGCAATCAGCCCCAGCATTTT
cdr3_aa: CASSEASRISNQPQHF

j_call: TRBJ2-7
clone_size: few
v_call: TRBV13
d_call: NA
cdr3_nt: TGTGCCAGCAGCTTTGGGTACGAGCAGTACTTC
cdr3_aa: CASSFGYEQYF

j_call: TRBJ2-1
clone_size: NA
v_call: TRBV7-3
d_call: NA
cdr3_nt: TGTGCCAGCAGCTTAAGCAATGAGCAGTTCTTC
cdr3_aa: CASSLSNEQFF

j_call: TRBJ2-7
clone_size: NA
v_call: TRBV3-1/TRBV3-2
d_call: NA
cdr3_nt: TGTGCCAGCAGCCAAGAGGCAGCGGTCTACGAGCAGTACTTC
cdr3_aa: CASSQEAAVYEQYF

j_call: TRBJ2-1
clone_size: once
v_call: TRBV7-2
d_call: NA
cdr3_nt: TGTGCCAGCAGCTTAGATGAGTGGCTGGGGAATGAGCAGTTCTTC
cdr3_aa: CASSLDEWLGNEQFF

j_call: TRBJ1-5
clone_size: NA
v_call: TRBV15
d_call: TRBD1
cdr3_nt: TGTGCCACCAGCAGACCAGGGACAGGGGGCAGGAGGTTGAATCAGCCCCAGCATTTT
cdr3_aa: CATSRPGTGGRRLNQPQHF

j_call: TRBJ2-6
clone_size: NA
v_call: TRBV28
d_call: TRBD1
cdr3_nt: TGTGCCAGCAGTTGGGACAGTTCCTACTCTGGGGCCAACGTCCTGACTTTC
cdr3_aa: CASSWDSSYSGANVLTF

j_call: TRBJ1-2
clone_size: NA
v_call: TRBV6-5
d_call: NA
cdr3_nt: TGTGCCAGCAGCCCCCGGGGACACTATGGCTACACCTTC
cdr3_aa: CASSPRGHYGYTF

j_call: TRBJ2-7
clone_size: NA
v_call: TRBV4-1
d_call: TRBD1
cdr3_nt: TGCGCCAGCAGCCTCCGGGACAGGGAGTACGAGCAGTACTTC
cdr3_aa: CASSLRDREYEQYF

j_call: TRBJ2-2
clone_size: NA
v_call: TRBV12-3/TRBV12-4
d_call: NA
cdr3_nt: TGTGCCAGCAGTGTACAGGGCACCGGGGAGCTGTTTTTT
cdr3_aa: CASSVQGTGELFF

j_call: TRBJ1-4
clone_size: NA
v_call: TRBV27
d_call: NA
cdr3_nt: TGTGCCAGCAGACGACAGGTGGGGAGAGCAACTAATGAAAAACTGTTTTTT
cdr3_aa: CASRRQVGRATNEKLFF

j_call: TRBJ2-7
clone_size: NA
v_call: TRBV3-1/TRBV3-2
d_call: NA
cdr3_nt: TGTGCCAGCAGCCAAGGGGGGACATTTGCGGGGCAGTACTTC
cdr3_aa: CASSQGGTFAGQYF

j_call: TRBJ2-7
clone_size: once
v_call: TRBV19
d_call: TRBD2
cdr3_nt: TGTGCCAGTAGTCCCATGGCGGGGGGAAGCTCCTACGAGCAGTACTTC
cdr3_aa: CASSPMAGGSSYEQYF

j_call: TRBJ1-2
clone_size: once
v_call: TRBV5-8
d_call: NA
cdr3_nt: TGTGCCAGCAGCTTACGGCCTAACGGCTACACCTTC
cdr3_aa: CASSLRPNGYTF

j_call: TRBJ1-2
clone_size: NA
v_call: TRBV7-9
d_call: NA
cdr3_nt: TGTGCCAGCAGCCTCGGGGCCAATGGCTACACCTTC
cdr3_aa: CASSLGANGYTF

j_call: TRBJ1-5
clone_size: few
v_call: TRBV6-5
d_call: TRBD1
cdr3_nt: TGTGCCAGTTCACAGGGGGAGACTCAGCCCCAGCATTTT
cdr3_aa: CASSQGETQPQHF

j_call: TRBJ2-1
clone_size: NA
v_call: TRBV27
d_call: NA
cdr3_nt: TGTGCCAGCAGTCCCTATGGGCCCTACAATGAGCAGTTCTTC
cdr3_aa: CASSPYGPYNEQFF

j_call: TRBJ1-1
clone_size: NA
v_call: TRBV28
d_call: NA
cdr3_nt: TGTGCCAGCAGTGCAGGGTTTTCAGCTTTCTTT
cdr3_aa: CASSAGFSAFF

j_call: TRBJ1-2
clone_size: once
v_call: TRBV19
d_call: NA
cdr3_nt: TGTGCCAGTAGTTTACAGGGAGGTGACGGGAATGGCTACACCTTC
cdr3_aa: CASSLQGGDGNGYTF

j_call: TRBJ2-3
clone_size: NA
v_call: TRBV10-3
d_call: NA
cdr3_nt: TGTGCCATCAGTGAGTCACGAGATACGCAGTATTTT
cdr3_aa: CAISESRDTQYF

j_call: TRBJ2-7
clone_size: NA
v_call: TRBV7-8
d_call: TRBD1
cdr3_nt: TGTGCCAGCTCCCCTACGGTCGGGACAGGGGGTCGCAGCGAGCAGTACTTC
cdr3_aa: CASSPTVGTGGRSEQYF

j_call: TRBJ1-6
clone_size: NA
v_call: TRBV27
d_call: NA
cdr3_nt: TGTGCCAGCAGTTTAAGAGTGTCGCTAGATAATTCACCCCTCCACTTT
cdr3_aa: CASSLRVSLDNSPLHF

j_call: TRBJ2-3
clone_size: NA
v_call: TRBV27
d_call: NA
cdr3_nt: TGTGCCAGCAGTTTTCGGCAGGGGAACACAGATACGCAGTATTTT
cdr3_aa: CASSFRQGNTDTQYF

j_call: TRBJ1-2
clone_size: NA
v_call: TRBV2
d_call: NA
cdr3_nt: TGTGCCAGCAGTCCTGTGATCACCTATGGCTACACCTTC
cdr3_aa: CASSPVITYGYTF

j_call: TRBJ1-2
clone_size: NA
v_call: TRBV6-5
d_call: TRBD1
cdr3_nt: TGTGCCAGCAGTTACCCCGGGACAGACTATGGCTACACCTTC
cdr3_aa: CASSYPGTDYGYTF

j_call: TRBJ1-4
clone_size: few
v_call: TRBV7-9
d_call: NA
cdr3_nt: TGTGCCAGCAGCGAGTGGGACGATGAAAAACTGTTTTTT
cdr3_aa: CASSEWDDEKLFF

j_call: TRBJ1-3
clone_size: NA
v_call: TRBV4-2
d_call: NA
cdr3_nt: TGTGCCAGCAGCCAAGGCGTGGTATTACAGGTAGGGAACACCATATATTTT
cdr3_aa: CASSQGVVLQVGNTIYF

j_call: TRBJ2-7
clone_size: NA
v_call: TRBV6-5
d_call: TRBD1
cdr3_nt: TGTGCCAGCAGCCACGGGACAGCGACCTACGAGCAGTACTTC
cdr3_aa: CASSHGTATYEQYF

j_call: TRBJ1-1
clone_size: NA
v_call: TRBV7-2
d_call: TRBD1
cdr3_nt: TGTGCCAGCACCAGGGGGCTGAACACTGAAGCTTTCTTT
cdr3_aa: CASTRGLNTEAFF

j_call: TRBJ1-1
clone_size: NA
v_call: TRBV5-6
d_call: NA
cdr3_nt: TGTGCCAGCAGCCCCCGGATGGGTTTCACTGAAGCTTTCTTT
cdr3_aa: CASSPRMGFTEAFF

j_call: TRBJ2-7
clone_size: NA
v_call: TRBV18
d_call: TRBD1
cdr3_nt: TGTGCCAGCTCACTCTTGCCCTTGACAGGGGTCTACGAGCAGTACTTC
cdr3_aa: CASSLLPLTGVYEQYF

j_call: TRBJ1-1
clone_size: NA
v_call: TRBV6-5
d_call: NA
cdr3_nt: TGTGCCAGCAGTTACTTTGGGGGGTCGGGCACTGAAGCTTTCTTT
cdr3_aa: CASSYFGGSGTEAFF

j_call: TRBJ2-2
clone_size: NA
v_call: TRBV10-3
d_call: TRBD2
cdr3_nt: TGTGCCATCAGTGGGGTAGAGCGGGGGGGAGATTCGGAGCTGTTTTTT
cdr3_aa: CAISGVERGGDSELFF

j_call: TRBJ1-2
clone_size: NA
v_call: TRBV14
d_call: NA
cdr3_nt: TGTGCCAGCAGCCAAGGGTGGGACTATGGCTACACCTTC
cdr3_aa: CASSQGWDYGYTF

j_call: TRBJ1-5
clone_size: NA
v_call: TRBV5-6
d_call: NA
cdr3_nt: TGTGCCAGCAGCTTGGCTGGTAATCAGCCCCAGCATTTT
cdr3_aa: CASSLAGNQPQHF

j_call: TRBJ1-1
clone_size: NA
v_call: TRBV27
d_call: NA
cdr3_nt: TGTGCCAGCAGTTTCATCGGGAACACTGAAGCTTTCTTT
cdr3_aa: CASSFIGNTEAFF

j_call: TRBJ2-2
clone_size: NA
v_call: TRBV13
d_call: NA
cdr3_nt: TGTGCCAGCATCAGTCTGCTTGAGTCAAGGAGGACCGGGGAGCTGTTTTTT
cdr3_aa: CASISLLESRRTGELFF

j_call: TRBJ1-5
clone_size: NA
v_call: TRBV18
d_call: TRBD1
cdr3_nt: TGTGCCAGCTCACCGACAGGGAACAATCAGCCCCAGCATTTT
cdr3_aa: CASSPTGNNQPQHF

j_call: TRBJ1-2
clone_size: NA
v_call: TRBV7-9
d_call: NA
cdr3_nt: TGTGCCAGCAGCGGCAGGGTTAACTATGGCTACACCTTC
cdr3_aa: CASSGRVNYGYTF